This T cell receptor (beta chain) appears in the sequencing data of a study of identifying expanded T cells in peripheral blood. General study findings and limits: Differentially abundant clones: around 1.2 between replicates, approximately 16 at around 14 days, less than 20 at four. Variance in clone template counts between approximately two-week samples significantly increased with total template count across all healthy donors.

This clone was seen a handful of times. No antigen is known for it. Libraries were prepared by immunoSEQ multiplex PCR; TCRdb keeps only in-frame clonotypes and omits some of them. The top ten hold about 15% of the sample, which has approximately 100,000 clones, 87% seen once. Collection occurred without any documented infections or immune events in donors. The sequenced sample consisted of blood. This sequence was found in a person aged 18 to 70 in good health.

The CDR3: CASSSWTGPNEKLFF. The CDR3 DNA follows: TGTGCCAGCAGTTCATGGACAGGGCCTAATGAAAAACTGTTTTTT. The chain combines TRBV27 with TRBJ1-4, with TRBD1 identical over 8 bases. Germline assignment: CDR1 MNHEY and CDR2 SMNVEV (reference sequence). The CDR3 totals 15 residues. The V and J ends lost 4 bases and 3 bases, in that order; junction bases with no gene match: 4.